Here is one TCR beta chain with its context. Antigen specificity is unknown. One end of the junction fails to match germline, which may point to a read error. There are 14 residues in the CDR3. In germline, CDR1 is ENHRY, CDR2 SYGVKD. This sample was taken from a study of T cell repertoires in aging, cancer and after chemotherapy. Study information: Six age groups, ranging from 30 or younger to 70 or older, included the donors.

Rearranged V-D-J TRB sequences were amplified with a mixed TRB-A/B primer pool. MiXCR, applied by TCRdb to the multiplex PCR reads, yields one record per CDR3 protein. The sample shows 6,500 or so distinct CDR3 sequences, about 30% of them seen only once. The template was genomic DNA from peripheral blood, not RNA. Findings and caveats of the study: Untreated cancer patients had significantly lower blood TCR diversity than age-matched healthy donors. Across the chemotherapy interval, each cancer cohort showed higher median generation probability, suggesting thymic rebound.

The J gene is TRBJ1-6, the V gene TRBV10-3, with TRBD1 as a possible D gene (6 bases). Material: blood. The receptor was derived from a human donor with a blood cancer. CDR3 DNA: TGTGACATCAGTGAGGGGGGGCTCAGTTCACCCCTCCACTTT. It encodes CDISEGGLSSPLHF.